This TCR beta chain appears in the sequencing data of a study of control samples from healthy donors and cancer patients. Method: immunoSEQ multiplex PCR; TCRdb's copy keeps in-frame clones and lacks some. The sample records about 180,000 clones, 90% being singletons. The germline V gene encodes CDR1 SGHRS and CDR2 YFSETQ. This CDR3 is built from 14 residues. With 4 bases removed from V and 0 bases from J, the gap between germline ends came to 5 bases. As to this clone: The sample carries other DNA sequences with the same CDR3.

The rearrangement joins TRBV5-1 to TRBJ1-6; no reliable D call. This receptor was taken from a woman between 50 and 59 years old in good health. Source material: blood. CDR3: CASSLSSYNSPLHF. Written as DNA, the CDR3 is TGCGCCAGCAGCCTTAGCTCCTATAATTCACCCCTCCACTTT.